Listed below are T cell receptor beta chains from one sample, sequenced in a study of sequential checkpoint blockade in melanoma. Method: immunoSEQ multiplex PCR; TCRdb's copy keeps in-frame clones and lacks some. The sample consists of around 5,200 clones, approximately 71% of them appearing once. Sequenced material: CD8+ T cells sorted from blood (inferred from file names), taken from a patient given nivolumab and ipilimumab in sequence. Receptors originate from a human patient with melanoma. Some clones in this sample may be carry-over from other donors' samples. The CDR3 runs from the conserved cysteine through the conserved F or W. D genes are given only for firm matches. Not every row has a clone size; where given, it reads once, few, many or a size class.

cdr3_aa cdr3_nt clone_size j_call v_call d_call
CASSSREKLFF TGTGCCAGCAGCTCTAGGGAAAAACTGTTTTTT NA TRBJ1-4 TRBV6-5 NA
CASSLLRDRLDSPLHF TGCGCCAGCAGCCTTCTCCGGGACAGGCTTGATTCACCCCTCCACTTT NA TRBJ1-6 TRBV4-1 TRBD1
CASSLSSYEQYF TGTGCCAGCAGCCTGAGCTCCTACGAGCAGTACTTC NA TRBJ2-7 TRBV5-6 NA
CASSLEGHPYEQYF TGTGCCAGCAGTCTAGAGGGACACCCCTACGAGCAGTACTTC NA TRBJ2-7 TRBV13 NA
CASSSTGNEQFF TGCGCCAGCAGTTCGACCGGGAATGAGCAGTTCTTC NA TRBJ2-1 TRBV5-1 NA
CASSQGPMGPSYNEQFF TGTGCTAGCAGCCAAGGGCCAATGGGGCCCTCCTACAATGAGCAGTTCTTC NA TRBJ2-1 TRBV4-2 NA
CASSLASGGELFF TGCGCCAGCAGCTTGGCCTCGGGAGGGGAGCTGTTTTTT NA TRBJ2-2 TRBV5-1 NA
CASSLAGGLNSPLHF TGTGCCAGCAGCTTGGCCGGGGGTTTAAATTCACCCCTCCACTTT few TRBJ1-6 TRBV5-6 NA
CASSGSYYEQYF TGTGCCAGCAGTGGGAGTTACTACGAGCAGTACTTC NA TRBJ2-7 TRBV5-8 NA
CAWSTRENTEAFF TGTGCCTGGAGTACCCGGGAGAACACTGAAGCTTTCTTT NA TRBJ1-1 TRBV30 NA
CASSLGGTSIMNTEAFF TGTGCCAGCAGCCTAGGGGGCACCTCAATCATGAACACTGAAGCTTTCTTT NA TRBJ1-1 TRBV7-6 TRBD1
CASSPPPGGRQETQYF TGTGCCAGCAGCCCCCCCCCGGGGGGGCGCCAAGAGACCCAGTACTTC NA TRBJ2-5 TRBV7-6 TRBD2
CASSTTGEAFF TGTGCCAGCAGTACCACAGGGGAAGCTTTCTTT NA TRBJ1-1 TRBV2 NA
CASSEQGHQPQHF TGTGCCAGCAGTGAACAGGGTCACCAGCCCCAGCATTTT NA TRBJ1-5 TRBV6-4 NA
CASSPNRNTEAFF TGCGCCAGCAGCCCTAATAGGAACACTGAAGCTTTCTTT few TRBJ1-1 TRBV5-4 NA
CASSLVAGDLTDTQYF TGTGCCAGCAGCTTGGTCGCGGGGGACCTCACAGATACGCAGTATTTT once TRBJ2-3 TRBV5-6 TRBD2
CASSTAGGRETQYF TGTGCCAGCAGCACCGCAGGGGGCAGGGAGACCCAGTACTTC once TRBJ2-5 TRBV5-4 TRBD1
CASSSGQGGYEQYF TGTGCCAGCAGCTCGGGACAGGGCGGTTACGAGCAGTACTTC once TRBJ2-7 TRBV13 TRBD1
CASSPDTGTSGYNEQFF TGCGCCAGCAGCCCCGACACCGGGACTAGCGGATACAATGAGCAGTTCTTC NA TRBJ2-1 TRBV4-1 TRBD2
CATSRTANTEAFF TGTGCCACCAGCAGGACAGCAAACACTGAAGCTTTCTTT NA TRBJ1-1 TRBV15 NA
CASSPRTGRTYEQYF TGTGCCAGCAGCCCTCGGACAGGGCGAACCTACGAGCAGTACTTC few TRBJ2-7 TRBV7-9 TRBD1
CASSASRSNYGYTF TGTGCCAGCAGCGCAAGCAGGTCGAACTATGGCTACACCTTC few TRBJ1-2 TRBV7-9 NA
CASSTRDRGRRETKNIQYF TGTGCCAGTAGTACCCGGGACAGGGGGCGCAGAGAAACCAAAAACATTCAGTACTTC NA TRBJ2-4 TRBV19 TRBD1
CASTLGIAGRGVSQYF TGTGCCAGCACCCTTGGGATAGCGGGGAGGGGAGTGTCCCAGTACTTC NA TRBJ2-5 TRBV7-9 TRBD2
CASTPLGYSYEQYF TGTGCCAGCACCCCCCTAGGATATTCTTACGAGCAGTACTTC few TRBJ2-7 TRBV27 NA
CSVPRNTGELFF TGCAGCGTACCTAGGAACACCGGGGAGCTGTTTTTT NA TRBJ2-2 TRBV29-1 NA
CASSPYTGTVYNSPLHF TGTGCCAGCAGCCCATATACCGGGACAGTCTATAATTCACCCCTCCACTTT NA TRBJ1-6 TRBV13 TRBD1
CAIGSGANVLTF TGTGCCATCGGCTCTGGGGCCAACGTCCTGACTTTC NA TRBJ2-6 TRBV27 NA
CASSLGSSPGEQYF TGTGCCAGCAGTTTGGGGTCCTCCCCGGGGGAGCAGTACTTC few TRBJ2-7 TRBV27 NA
CASSLGGVLTGELFF TGTGCCAGCAGCTTAGGTGGAGTCCTCACCGGGGAGCTGTTTTTT NA TRBJ2-2 TRBV7-8 NA
CASSHWLDEQYF TGTGCCAGCAGCCATTGGCTGGACGAGCAGTACTTC NA TRBJ2-7 TRBV5-4 NA
CASSNRDTKVIEAYEQYF TGTGCCAGCAGCAACCGGGACACCAAGGTGATAGAGGCCTACGAGCAGTACTTC NA TRBJ2-7 TRBV7-9 NA
CASSRSDEQFF TGTGCCAGCAGCAGAAGCGATGAGCAGTTCTTC NA TRBJ2-1 TRBV7-8 NA
CASSPNRNTEAFF TGCGCCAGCAGCCCTAATAGGAACACTGAAGCTTTCTTT NA TRBJ1-1 TRBV7-2 NA
CASSPGFEETQYF TGTGCCAGCAGCCCAGGGTTTGAAGAGACCCAGTACTTC NA TRBJ2-5 TRBV11-3 NA
CASKNPPGYEQYF TGTGCCAGTAAAAACCCCCCGGGCTACGAGCAGTACTTC NA TRBJ2-7 TRBV18 NA
CASSLAGGHRNEQFF TGTGCCAGCAGCTTAGCGGGGGGGCATCGGAATGAGCAGTTCTTC NA TRBJ2-1 TRBV7-9 NA
CASSPGQGFYEQYF TGTGCCAGCAGCCCGGGACAGGGTTTTTACGAGCAGTACTTC NA TRBJ2-7 TRBV5-6 TRBD1
CASSVEGQGNAYGYTF TGTGCCAGCAGCGTAGAAGGACAGGGGAACGCCTATGGCTACACCTTC NA TRBJ1-2 TRBV9 TRBD1
CASSSQVGLAVYQETQYF TGTGCCAGCAGCTCGCAGGTTGGACTAGCGGTGTACCAAGAGACCCAGTACTTC NA TRBJ2-5 TRBV11-3 TRBD2
CASSRPLEGAESGQPQHF TGTGCCAGCAGCCGCCCCTTGGAGGGGGCAGAGTCCGGTCAGCCCCAGCATTTT NA TRBJ1-5 TRBV7-2 TRBD1
CASSEASGGANEQYF TGTGCCAGCAGTGAAGCAAGCGGGGGGGCCAACGAGCAGTACTTC NA TRBJ2-7 TRBV6-1 TRBD2
CASSHRPTTEAFF TGTGCCAGTAGTCACAGGCCCACCACTGAAGCTTTCTTT NA TRBJ1-1 TRBV19 NA
CSAPWGGEAFF TGCAGTGCTCCTTGGGGGGGGGAAGCTTTCTTT few TRBJ1-1 TRBV20-1 NA
CASGTAYSGNTIYF TGTGCCAGCGGGACAGCTTACTCTGGAAACACCATATATTTT NA TRBJ1-3 TRBV28 TRBD1
CASSGRQGTREQYF TGTGCCAGCAGCGGAAGACAGGGAACGCGCGAGCAGTACTTC NA TRBJ2-7 TRBV5-4 TRBD1
CASAGLSNYGYTF TGTGCCAGCGCAGGGCTCTCTAACTATGGCTACACCTTC once TRBJ1-2 TRBV9 NA
CASSGQQGASGDYGYTF TGTGCCAGCAGCGGCCAACAGGGGGCGTCGGGCGACTATGGCTACACCTTC NA TRBJ1-2 TRBV9 TRBD1
CASSNSRGAREQFF TGTGCCAGTAGTAACAGCCGGGGGGCTCGGGAGCAGTTCTTC medium-sized TRBJ2-1 TRBV19 NA
CASNDGGEYEQYF TGTGCCAGCAATGACGGGGGGGAATACGAGCAGTACTTC NA TRBJ2-7 TRBV7-9 TRBD2
CASSLGDGRAQYF TGCGCCAGCAGCCTAGGCGACGGCCGGGCCCAGTACTTC NA TRBJ2-5 TRBV5-1 NA
CASSVTSGGAGETQYF TGTGCCAGCAGCGTGACTAGCGGGGGGGCCGGGGAGACCCAGTACTTC NA TRBJ2-5 TRBV9 TRBD2
CASSQRAGGRSGNTIYF TGCGCCAGCAGCCAAAGGGCAGGAGGCCGCTCTGGAAACACCATATATTTT few TRBJ1-3 TRBV7-2 NA
CASSLVGGLNQPQHF TGTGCCAGCAGCTTAGTAGGGGGCCTCAATCAGCCCCAGCATTTT few TRBJ1-5 TRBV7-9 TRBD1